This TCR beta chain was sequenced during a study of regulatory T cells in long-lasting Graves disease. Germline lookup yields CDR1 MNHEY and CDR2 SMNVEV (reference sequence). Trimming cost V 5 bases and J 1 base; bases outside gene matches: 4. This CDR3 has 15 residues. This clonotype has at least ten counts. The time point here: newly diagnosed GD, antithyroid drugs for less than 3 months. After RNA was extracted from PBMCs, the TCR library was made from it. Sequencing libraries for TCR beta were prepared with iRepertoire HTBI primers and Arm-PCR of CDR3 regions. TCRdb analysed the multiplex PCR reads with MiXCR anew, one entry per CDR3 protein. The table has 410,000 or so distinct CDR3 sequences, 15% seen once; the top ten hold 15% to 20%. The same specimen was also included in a second study, on T cells in Graves' hyperthyroidism and ophthalmopathy. That investigation notes: Patients were aged 18 to 65, had disease duration under 2 months, and had newly diagnosed hyperthyroidism.

The starting material was peripheral blood mononuclear cells (PBMCs), obtained at new diagnosis, from a patient treated with antithyroid drugs. The TCR comes from a woman aged 25 to 39 with Graves disease. The chain employs TRBV27 and TRBJ2-1; 8 nucleotides match TRBD2. This chain's CDR3 is CASSGIAGSYNEQFF. CDR3 coding DNA: TGTGCCAGCAGTGGGATAGCGGGATCCTACAATGAGCAGTTCTTC.